The source of this T cell receptor (beta chain) is a study of spatial heterogeneity in lung cancer. Unique molecular identifiers, one per molecule, were present on every TCR cDNA molecule. TCRdb called the 5' RACE reads again in MiXCR, with one record for every CDR3 protein. This sample has under 75,000 distinct CDR3 sequences, with 8.4% found just once. Stated time point: sample taken at primary tumor resection. TCRs were sequenced from unsorted whole RNA of tumor, nontumor lung or PBMC. Germline V gene lookup returns CDR1 MNHEY and CDR2 SVGAGI. The CDR3 totals 13 residues. V lost 5 bases and J lost 6; bases outside the gene matches: 2.

Material: PBMCs, obtained at surgery. This sequence originates from a female donor with early-stage non-small cell lung cancer. This chain links TRBV6-5 with TRBJ2-1; the match to TRBD1 covers 9 bases. In DNA, the CDR3 is TGTGCCAGCAGTGTACAGGGGGCCAATGAGCAGTTCTTC. This encodes CASSVQGANEQFF.